This T cell receptor beta chain was sequenced during a study of radiation and T cells in renal cell carcinoma. Overall study context: Nephrectomy followed 15 Gy stereotactic body radiation by 4 weeks. Regarding the study as a whole: Top tumor clonotypes rose in blood 2 weeks post-radiation, then contracted.

As to this clone: Its antigen is currently unknown.

The table came from immunoSEQ multiplex PCR; TCRdb's copy has only in-frame clones and leaves some out. The sample has fewer than 55,000 clones; roughly 80% are singletons. Time point given: blood 2 weeks post-SBRT. Documented treatment: 15 Gy SBRT to primary tumor, nephrectomy 4 weeks later. The origin of this receptor is a woman in her 70s with renal cell carcinoma. Here the sequenced sample was blood, taken from a patient whose treatment included radiotherapy and nephrectomy.

CDR3 in amino acids: CASSPRTSGNTIYF. Written as DNA, the CDR3 is TGTGCCAGCAGCCCCCGGACTAGCGGAAACACCATATATTTT. The chain joins TRBV7-9 to TRBJ1-3; D is uncertain. Germline CDR1 and CDR2: SEHNR and FQNEAQ (reference sequence). There are 14 residues in the CDR3. The V end was cut by 5 bases, the J end by 4 bases, with 12 bases between.